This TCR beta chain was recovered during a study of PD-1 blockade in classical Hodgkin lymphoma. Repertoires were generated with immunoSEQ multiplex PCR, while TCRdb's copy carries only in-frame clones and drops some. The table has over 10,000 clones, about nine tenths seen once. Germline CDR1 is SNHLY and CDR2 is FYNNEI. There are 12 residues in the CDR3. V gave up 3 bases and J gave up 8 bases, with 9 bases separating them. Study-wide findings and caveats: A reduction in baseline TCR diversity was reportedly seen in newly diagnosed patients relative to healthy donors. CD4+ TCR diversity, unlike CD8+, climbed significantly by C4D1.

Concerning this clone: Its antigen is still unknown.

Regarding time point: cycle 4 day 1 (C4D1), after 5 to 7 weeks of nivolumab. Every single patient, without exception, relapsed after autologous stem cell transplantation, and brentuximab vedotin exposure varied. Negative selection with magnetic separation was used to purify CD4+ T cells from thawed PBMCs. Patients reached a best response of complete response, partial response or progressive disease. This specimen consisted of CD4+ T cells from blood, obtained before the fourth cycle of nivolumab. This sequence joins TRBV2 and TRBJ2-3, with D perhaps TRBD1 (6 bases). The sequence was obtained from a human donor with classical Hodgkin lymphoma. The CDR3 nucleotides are TGTGCCAGCAGTGAGGGGGCGGCTACGCAGTATTTT. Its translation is CASSEGAATQYF.